A single sample gave rise to the 26 T cell receptor beta chains below, sequenced in a study of tumor-infiltrating lymphocytes in primary liver carcinoma. For each extraction, RNA and DNA were obtained together from about 19-30 mg of unsorted bulk tissue. Total RNA (roughly 0.45 ug) served as template for TCR beta cDNA synthesis primed by a constant-region primer. Slightly modified ARM-PCR served as the procedure for the TCR beta libraries. These libraries came from three rounds of nested multiplex PCR. Forward primers for TRBV1-TRBV30 and a C-beta reverse primer served the first two PCR rounds, at around 11 cycles each. TCRdb re-called the multiplex PCR reads with MiXCR, one entry per CDR3 protein. The sample shows 50,000 to 60,000 distinct CDR3 sequences, over 75% of them seen only once. Sequences were obtained from liver tumor tissue from sampling region 5. As to subset: tumor region T5, tumor centre. The source of these receptors is a man aged 35-49 years with primary liver carcinoma and hepatitis B virus infection.

This rearrangement joins TRBV10-2 to TRBJ2-7; the D is unclear. The CDR3 extends over 13 amino acids. V gave up 6 bases and J gave up 3 bases, with 12 bases separating them. Germline V gene data show CDR1 as WSHSY and CDR2 as SAAADI. The CDR3 is CASSELSRYEQYF. The CDR3 coding sequence is TGCGCCAGCAGCGAATTGTCCCGCTACGAGCAGTACTTC.

This chain joins TRBV24-1 and TRBJ2-7; 12 bases line up with TRBD1. V was pared by 8 bases and J by 5 bases, with 3 bases of the junction left unmatched. The CDR3 length is 13 residues. Germline assignment: CDR1 KGHDR and CDR2 SFDVKD. The CDR3 nucleotides read TGTGCCACCATGGGACAGGGGGCTAACGAGCAGTACTTC. Protein: CATMGQGANEQYF.

A word on this clonotype: In this CDR3 the conserved last residue, phenylalanine or tryptophan, is missing, so a read error is likely. The CDR3 spells CASGSLPLSWGTDAQYL. CDR3 DNA: TGTGCCAGCGGTTCACTCCCCCTAAGCTGGGGGACAGATGCGCAGTATCTT. V and J are TRBV6-5 and TRBJ2-3; 7 nucleotides line up with TRBD1. The CDR3 runs to 17 residues. The V gene's germline CDR1 is MNHEY and CDR2 SVGAGI.

This clonotype is labeled as medium-sized. This chain links TRBV6-5 with TRBJ2-1, with 10 bases fitting TRBD2. Germline V gene lookup returns CDR1 MNHEY and CDR2 SVGAGI. The trim removed 6 bases at V and 8 bases at J, leaving 16 bases unmatched. There are 17 residues in the CDR3. DNA of the CDR3: TGTGCCAGCAGCCACCATGTTTCTAGCGGGAGTTTTCATGAGCAGTTCTTC. It yields the protein CASSHHVSSGSFHEQFF.

By its share, this clonotype is medium-sized. The chain employs TRBV4-1 and TRBJ2-2, with D tentatively TRBD2 (6 bases). The V gene's germline CDR1 is MGHRA and CDR2 YSYEKL. The CDR3 is 16 residues long. V shed 0 bases and J shed 7 bases, with 15 bases lying between them. CDR3 sequence reads: CASSQDGGRWGGELFF. In nucleotides, the CDR3 is TGCGCCAGCAGCCAAGATGGGGGGAGATGGGGCGGGGAGCTGTTTTTT.

This clonotype was recorded only once. A read error may produce the germline difference seen at one junction end. V usage is TRBV14 and J usage is TRBJ2-1, with D possibly being TRBD1 or TRBD2 (5 bases each). Germline V gene lookup returns CDR1 SGHDN and CDR2 FVKESK. CDR3 length equals 17 residues. In nucleotides, the CDR3 is TGTGCCAGCAGTCAAGAGGGTCAGGAGACAGAGTACAATGAGCAGTTCTTC. This codes for CASSQEGQETEYNEQFF. Based on the CDR3 plus reference TRBV14 and TRBJ2-1, the full variable domain is EAGVTQFPSHSVIEKGQTVTLRCDPISGHDNLYWYRRVMGKEIKFLLHFVKESKQDESGMPNNRFLAERTGGTYSTLKVQPAELEDSGVYFCASSQEGQETEYNEQFFGPGTRLTVL.

In regard to this clonotype: Without the conserved terminal phenylalanine or tryptophan, this CDR3 likely stems from a read error. CDR3 protein: CASSVETDTQYL. The CDR3 nucleotides read TGTGCCAGTAGCGTAGAAACAGATACGCAGTATTTA. The chain has TRBV9 and TRBJ2-3, with a possible D match to TRBD2 (5 bases). Germline V gives CDR1 SGDLS, CDR2 YYNGEE. The CDR3 is 12 residues long.

A word on this clonotype: A much larger clone differs from this one at a single base, so this may be a read error. This likely comes from a read error, as the CDR3 has no conserved phenylalanine or tryptophan at its end. This sequence joins TRBV6-2 or TRBV6-3 and TRBJ1-2; D not resolved. V was clipped by 10 bases and J by 4 bases, with 10 bases between them. The germline CDR1 and CDR2 sequences are MNHEY and SVGEGT. The CDR3 loop spans 11 amino acids. As DNA, the CDR3 is TGTGCCACCGCCCTAGTCTATGGCTACACCTCC. Its protein is CATALVYGYTS.

The chain links TRBV6-5 to TRBJ1-3; 7 positions match TRBD1. V lost 5 bases to trimming and J lost 2 bases; unmatched junction nucleotides: 15. The CDR3 runs 18 residues. The germline CDR1 and CDR2 sequences are MNHEY and SVGAGI. CDR3 sequence: CASSPGPRTGIAGNTIYF. The CDR3 region has the DNA TGTGCCAGCAGTCCCGGTCCGAGGACAGGTATCGCTGGAAACACCATATATTTT.

The rearrangement links TRBV13 to TRBJ1-4; 7 positions match TRBD1. Germline V CDR1 and CDR2: PRHDT, FYEKMQ (reference sequence). Trimming took 6 bases from V and 10 from J; bases not matched to a gene: 5. The CDR3 is 12 residues long. The CDR3 region has the DNA TGTGCCAGCAGTCTTAACAGGGGAAAACTGTTTTTT. Amino acid sequence: CASSLNRGKLFF.

Concerning this clonotype itself: The junction and the germline gene differ at one end; a read error may be behind it. The chain joins TRBV7-8 to TRBJ2-3, with 10 bases matching TRBD2. Germline V gene data show CDR1 as SGHVS and CDR2 as FQNEAQ. The CDR3 has 16 amino acids. CDR3 bases: TGTGCCACCAGCTACGGACTAGCGGACGATACAGATACGCAGTATTTT. The encoded protein is CATSYGLADDTDTQYF. The entire variable domain, with the rest obtained from reference TRBV7-8 and TRBJ2-3, is as follows: GAGVSQSPRYKVAKRGQDVALRCDPISGHVSLFWYQQALGQGPEFLTYFQNEAQLDKSGLPSDRFFAERPEGSVSTLKIQRTQQEDSAVYLCATSYGLADDTDTQYFGPGTRLTVL.

This clonotype has just a few counts. The junction shows a germline mismatch at one end, possibly a read error. The chain is built from TRBV5-4 and TRBJ2-5; D perhaps matches TRBD2 (5 bases). The germline V gene encodes CDR1 SGHNT and CDR2 YYREEE (reference sequence). CDR3 size: 12 residues. CDR3 coding DNA: TGTACCAGCGGCTTGGACGAGGCCGTCAAATACTTC. The encoded protein is CTSGLDEAVKYF.

On this clonotype itself: Relative to the germline gene, one junction end is altered; a read error may explain this. This chain joins TRBV11-2 and TRBJ2-7; weak D call: TRBD1 (6 bases). The CDR3 is made up of 15 amino acids. Looked up from germline, CDR1 is SGHAT and CDR2 is FQNNGV. Written as DNA, the CDR3 is TGTGCCAGCAGCCTACGATGGACAGAGGAAAACGAGCAGTATTTC. Protein: CASSLRWTEENEQYF.

This rearrangement joins TRBV11-2 to TRBJ2-6; either TRBD1 or TRBD2 may supply D (5 bases each). Germline CDR1 and CDR2: SGHAT and FQNNGV. Trimming cost V 8 bases and J 14 bases, with 28 bases left between them. The CDR3 spans 16 residues. For the CDR3, the DNA is TGTGCCAGCTCCGAGGACGTAGTCTCCGGGGCCGACATCCTGACTTTC. Amino acid sequence: CASSEDVVSGADILTF.

Details on this clonotype: The conserved phenylalanine or tryptophan normally closing the CDR3 is absent here, so this likely arose from a read error. This chain connects TRBV12-3 or TRBV12-4 to TRBJ1-1, with D possibly matching TRBD1 (5 bases). This CDR3 region has 14 residues. V gave up 4 bases and J gave up 2 bases, with 11 bases separating them. CDR3 sequence: CASSSSDSNTEAFL. The DNA for the CDR3 is TGTGCCAGCAGTTCTAGTGACAGCAACACTGAAGCTTTCTTA.

About this clonotype: The junction departs from germline at one end; a sequencing error may be responsible. V is TRBV6-1 and J is TRBJ1-2; no firm D call. The CDR3 extends over 14 amino acids. Looked up from germline, CDR1 is MNHNS and CDR2 is SASEGT. CDR3 region: CASTTRAGDYGYTF. CDR3 DNA sequence: TGTGCCAGCACCACAAGGGCAGGAGACTATGGCTACACTTTC.

This clonotype appeared a single time. One end of the junction is discordant with germline, which a read error may explain. CDR3 nucleotide sequence: TGCAGCGTTCGGGACCTTCGCACAGATATGCAGTATTTT. It specifies CSVRDLRTDMQYF. V usage is TRBV29-1 and J usage is TRBJ2-3; either TRBD1 or TRBD2 may supply D (5 bases each). Germline CDR1 and CDR2: SQVTM and ANQGSEA. CDR3 length: 13 residues.

The chain couples TRBV7-2 to TRBJ2-3; D possibly corresponds to TRBD1 (6 bases). This CDR3 is built from 15 residues. Germline V lookup: CDR1 SGHTA, CDR2 FQGNSA. Trimming stripped 5 bases from V and 0 bases from J, with 12 bases between. The CDR3 spells CASSANQGSTDTQYF. The CDR3 nucleotides read TGTGCCAGCAGCGCCAATCAGGGGAGCACAGATACGCAGTATTTT.

On this clonotype itself: Because it lacks the conserved phenylalanine or tryptophan at the end, this CDR3 is likely a read error. The V call is TRBV5-4, the J call TRBJ2-5, with TRBD2 identical over 10 bases. The CDR3 has 17 residues. The J segment lost 9 bases and the V segment lost 5 bases, leaving 19 bases of the junction unmatched. Germline V gene data show CDR1 as SGHNT and CDR2 as YYREEE (reference sequence). The CDR3 nucleotides read TGTGCCAGCAGTTCCACTAGCGGGAAAACTAAAGGGAGACCCCAGTACATC. Its translation is CASSSTSGKTKGRPQYI.

Remarks on this clonotype: An end of the junction does not agree with germline; a read error may underlie this. This chain uses TRBV11-2 with TRBJ2-6, with D perhaps matching TRBD1 (7 bases). The CDR3 sequence is 21 residues long. CDR1 is SGHAT and CDR2 is FQNNGV in the germline V gene. CDR3 sequence: CACSMGGDRVISLSGANVLTF. The CDR3 bases are TGTGCCTGCAGCATGGGGGGAGACAGGGTCATCTCCCTCTCTGGGGCCAACGTCCTGACTTTC.

This clonotype ranks as medium-sized. The CDR3 DNA sequence: TGTGCCTGGACAGGACAGGACAACTATGGCTACACCTTC. Translation gives CAWTGQDNYGYTF. The chain combines TRBV30 with TRBJ1-2; 7 positions match TRBD1. The CDR3 loop spans 13 amino acids. The ends lost 4 bases at V and 2 bases at J; junction bases unmatched: 4. Looked up from germline, CDR1 is GTSNPN and CDR2 is SVGIG (reference sequence).

To note about this clonotype: Being one base from a much bigger clone, this may be a read error. The rearrangement uses TRBV7-9 and TRBJ2-3; 9 positions agree with TRBD2. In germline, CDR1 is SEHNR, CDR2 FQNEAQ (reference sequence). There are 16 residues in the CDR3. The CDR3 nucleotides read TGTGCCAGCAGCGCAATTTCCGGGACTAGCATAGATACGCAGTATTTT. It yields the protein CASSAISGTSIDTQYF.

There are many counts of this clonotype. CDR3: CASSSPEGMSNQPQHF. CDR3 sequence (DNA): TGTGCCAGCAGTTCCCCGGAGGGGATGAGCAATCAGCCCCAGCATTTT. The chain combines TRBV12-3 or TRBV12-4 with TRBJ1-5, with a tentative D call TRBD1 (5 bases). Trimming shortened V by 4 bases and J by 1 base, and 14 bases separated the two germline ends. The CDR3 has 16 residues.

This clonotype appeared a few times. This rearrangement joins TRBV5-4 to TRBJ2-3, with D perhaps matching TRBD1 (5 bases). Per the germline V gene, CDR1 is SGHNT and CDR2 is YYREEE (reference sequence). Trimming shortened V by 0 bases and J by 3 bases, and 11 bases separated the two germline ends. The CDR3 spans 15 residues. CDR3 region: CASSLAERGTDTQYF. DNA for the CDR3: TGTGCCAGCAGCTTGGCAGAAAGGGGTACAGATACGCAGTATTTT.

This clonotype was seen a single time. This is likely a read error, given that the CDR3 carries no conserved phenylalanine or tryptophan at its end. This chain uses TRBV11-1 with TRBJ2-1; 9 nucleotides align to TRBD2. Germline CDR1 reads SGHAT; CDR2 reads FQDESV (reference sequence). This CDR3 spans 13 amino acids. In DNA form, the CDR3 reads TGTGTCAGCAGCGCGGGAGGGCTGAATGAGCAGTTCTTG. This translates into CVSSAGGLNEQFL.

A remark on this clonotype: The junction differs from germline at one of its ends, possibly a read error. The chain has TRBV11-2 and TRBJ1-5, with 7 nucleotides matching TRBD1. CDR1 is SGHAT and CDR2 is FQNNGV in the germline V gene. CDR3 length: 14 amino acids. CDR3 DNA sequence: TGTGCCATTAGCTTAATAGGGTTGGGACAGCCCCAACATTTT. Residues: CAISLIGLGQPQHF.